What follows describes a single TCR beta chain. These data belong to a study of shared clonotypes between healthy human individuals. Study summary: Three plates each covered CD4 naive and memory; CD8 naive two, CD8 memory one.

The germline gives CDR1 SGHAT, CDR2 FQDESV (reference sequence). This CDR3 spans 17 amino acids. Trimming shortened V by 3 bases and J by 1 base, and 18 bases separated the two germline ends. At deep level, the assay was performed. Replicate PCRs run on sorted subsets employed 200 ng DNA, approximately 30,000 T cell genomes. TCRdb's table, derived via immunoSEQ multiplex PCR, lists solely in-frame clones and lacks some. This sample carries about 1.1 million clones, 60% to 80% of them seen once, and the ten largest clones take 0.7% to 0.95%. The sequencing sample was made of memory CD4+ T cells from PBMCs. Subset noted: CD45RA-negative fraction. The chain has TRBV11-1 and TRBJ2-5; weak D call: TRBD1 (6 bases). This sequence originates from a man aged 18 to 29 in good health. Some clones in this sample may be carry-over from other donors' samples. In DNA form, the CDR3 reads TGTGCCAGCAGCTTGAGGGCCTGGTGGACAGTCCAAGAGACCCAGTACTTC. The encoded protein is CASSLRAWWTVQETQYF.